The sequence of this T cell receptor (beta chain) was determined in a study of CD8 T cells in Susac syndrome. Random-hexamer reverse transcription was applied to roughly 0.5 to 1 ug RNA. TCR beta CDR3 was amplified by immunoSEQ covering 54 Vbeta and 13 Jbeta. TCRdb passed the immunoSEQ multiplex PCR reads through MiXCR, listing each CDR3 protein once. The sample carries approximately 160,000 distinct CDR3 sequences, approximately 95% recorded once. CDR1 and CDR2 from the germline V gene are MGHRA and YSYEKL. The CDR3 is 11 residues long. Trimming cost V 0 bases and J 7 bases, with 4 bases left between them. TEMRA cells were FACS-enriched, and CD8+ and CD4+ T cells were isolated negatively.

The J gene is TRBJ2-7, the V gene TRBV4-1; D is unclear. Source material: CD4+ T cells from PBMCs. The receptor's source is a human donor with multiple sclerosis. The CDR3 reads CASSQEEEQYF. CDR3 DNA sequence: TGCGCCAGCAGCCAAGAGGAGGAGCAGTACTTC.